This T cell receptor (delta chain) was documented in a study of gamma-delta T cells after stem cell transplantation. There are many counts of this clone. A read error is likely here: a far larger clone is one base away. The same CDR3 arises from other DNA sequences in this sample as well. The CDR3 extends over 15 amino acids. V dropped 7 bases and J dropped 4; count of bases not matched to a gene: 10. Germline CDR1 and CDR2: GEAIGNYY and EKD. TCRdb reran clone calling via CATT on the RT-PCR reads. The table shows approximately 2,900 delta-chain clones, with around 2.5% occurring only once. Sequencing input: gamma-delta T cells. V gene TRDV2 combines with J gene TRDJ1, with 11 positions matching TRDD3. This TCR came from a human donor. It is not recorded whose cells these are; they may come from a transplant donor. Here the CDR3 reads CACLLLGDKGDKLIF. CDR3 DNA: TGTGCCTGCCTTCTACTGGGGGATAAGGGCGATAAACTCATCTTT.